Following are 21 T cell receptor beta chains from one sample sequenced in a study of early T cells in non-severe SARS-CoV-2 infection. TCRdb redid the calling of the 5' RACE reads with MiXCR, one entry per CDR3 protein. The profile shows about 83,000 distinct CDR3 sequences, roughly 15% of them singletons. Source material: whole blood. Every receptor here comes from an adult who was a healthcare worker with PCR-confirmed SARS-CoV-2 infection or an uninfected control (not recorded which).

This clonotype was seen only a few times. This sequence joins TRBV6-5 and TRBJ2-5, with 7 bases that match TRBD2. Germline-derived CDR1 and CDR2 are MNHEY and SVGAGI. V lost 2 bases and J lost 9; bases outside the gene matches: 0. This CDR3 is 11 amino acids long. The CDR3 DNA follows: TGTGCCAGCAGTTACGGGGGGGCCCAGTACTTC. This encodes CASSYGGAQYF.

In this sample, this clonotype turned up a few times. The V gene is TRBV6-1, the J gene TRBJ2-3; maybe TRBD2 (5 bases). This CDR3 is built from 12 residues. With 8 bases removed from V and 4 bases from J, the gap between germline ends came to 10 bases. Germline V CDR1 and CDR2: MNHNS, SASEGT. CDR3 nucleotide sequence: TGTGCCAGCGTTCACGGGGCAGATACGCAGTATTTT. This encodes CASVHGADTQYF.

Ten or more counts support this clonotype. The CDR3 DNA follows: TGCAGTGCTAGAGAGGCTTCGAGAAGGGCTGAAGCTTTCTTT. This translates into CSAREASRRAEAFF. This chain joins TRBV20-1 and TRBJ1-1; no definite D call. The V gene's germline CDR1 is DFQATT and CDR2 SNEGSKA (reference sequence). V was cut by 0 bases and J by 6 bases, with 14 bases left in between. CDR3 size: 14 residues.

The table lists this clonotype with a few counts. J is TRBJ2-5 and V is TRBV18, with TRBD2 matching 7 bases. V lost 3 bases and J lost 3; bases outside the gene matches: 4. CDR3 length equals 14 residues. Germline V gene lookup returns CDR1 KGHSH and CDR2 LQKENI. CDR3 loop: CASSPPGLKETQYF. CDR3 in DNA: TGTGCCAGCTCACCCCCGGGACTAAAAGAGACCCAGTACTTC.

This clonotype appeared many times. V usage is TRBV7-2 and J usage is TRBJ2-5; D is possibly TRBD2 (6 bases). CDR3 size: 14 residues. Per germline, CDR1 SGHTA and CDR2 FQGNSA. Trimming removed 3 bases from V and 2 bases from J, with 10 bases in between. This chain's CDR3 is CASSLAGSQETQYF. The DNA of the CDR3 is TGTGCCAGCAGCTTGGCGGGGAGTCAAGAGACCCAGTACTTC.

This clonotype was recorded at least ten times. The chain recombines TRBV4-1 with TRBJ2-2; D gene ambiguous. Deletions cut 1 base from V and 8 bases from J, with 2 bases between. The CDR3 loop spans 11 amino acids. Per germline, CDR1 MGHRA and CDR2 YSYEKL. The CDR3: CASSQAGELFF. CDR3 DNA: TGCGCCAGCAGCCAAGCTGGGGAGCTGTTTTTT.

V usage is TRBV27 and J usage is TRBJ1-6, with 7 bases matching TRBD1. CDR1 and CDR2 from the germline V gene are MNHEY and SMNVEV (reference sequence). Trimming cost V 5 bases and J 5 bases; bases outside gene matches: 6. The CDR3 runs 15 residues. In nucleotides, the CDR3 is TGTGCCAGCAGTCTGGCAGGGGGAAATAATTCACCCCTCCACTTT. Amino acids: CASSLAGGNNSPLHF.

This chain connects TRBV2 to TRBJ2-2, with a possible D match to TRBD2 (6 bases). Germline lookup yields CDR1 SNHLY and CDR2 FYNNEI. Deletions cut 6 bases from V and 1 base from J, with 15 bases between. The CDR3 is 16 amino acids. This chain's CDR3 is CASRVVGRGNTGELFF. CDR3 nucleotide sequence: TGTGCCAGCAGAGTGGTAGGGCGGGGGAACACCGGGGAGCTGTTTTTT.

This clonotype was recorded a few times. The chain couples TRBV19 to TRBJ1-2, with no clear D. Trimming took 3 bases from V and 7 from J, leaving 12 bases between them. The CDR3 length is 13 residues. Germline V lookup: CDR1 LNHDA, CDR2 SQIVND (reference sequence). This CDR3 is CASSIGGSSGYTF. CDR3 in DNA: TGTGCCAGTAGTATTGGAGGGAGCAGTGGCTACACCTTC. Full variable domain (rest looked up from reference TRBV19 and TRBJ1-2): DGGITQSPKYLFRKEGQNVTLSCEQNLNHDAMYWYRQDPGQGLRLIYYSQIVNDFQKGDIAEGYSVSREKKESFPLTVTSAQKNPTAFYLCASSIGGSSGYTFGSGTRLTVV.

This clonotype was found a few times. The V gene is TRBV9, the J gene TRBJ2-5; 10 bases are shared with TRBD2. CDR1 and CDR2 from the germline V gene are SGDLS and YYNGEE. V was clipped by 2 bases and J by 5 bases; unmatched bases: 6. This CDR3 spans 15 amino acids. The CDR3 bases are TGTGCCAGCAGCGTCAGCGGGGGGGCCTTGGAGACCCAGTACTTC. Residues: CASSVSGGALETQYF.

A few counts support this clonotype. This chain links TRBV7-2 with TRBJ2-3; 7 bases agree with TRBD1. This CDR3 is built from 15 residues. Germline loops: CDR1 SGHTA, CDR2 FQGNSA. Unmatched junction bases numbered 4, after V lost 3 bases and J lost 1 base. The CDR3 nucleotides are TGTGCCAGCAGCTTCTTAGGACAGGGCACAGATACGCAGTATTTT. Its translation: CASSFLGQGTDTQYF.

In its sample, this clonotype was seen many times. The rearrangement links TRBV11-2 to TRBJ2-1; the D is unclear. Germline CDR1 reads SGHAT; CDR2 reads FQNNGV. V was cut by 1 base and J by 7 bases, with 11 bases left in between. This CDR3 has 14 amino acids. For the CDR3, the DNA is TGTGCCAGCAGCTTAGGAACGGCCAGTAATGAGCAGTTCTTC. It is translated as CASSLGTASNEQFF.

The table lists this clonotype with a few counts. The DNA of the CDR3 is TGTGCCAGCAAACTAGCGGGGGCATCGACCGGGGAGCTGTTTTTT. It is translated as CASKLAGASTGELFF. The chain couples TRBV11-2 to TRBJ2-2; 11 bases agree with TRBD2. J gave up 5 bases and V 7 bases, and 6 bases lay outside the gene matches. CDR1 SGHAT and CDR2 FQNNGV come from the germline V gene. CDR3 length: 15 amino acids.

This chain connects TRBV5-6 to TRBJ2-3; tentatively, D is TRBD2 (7 bases). The CDR3 runs to 15 residues. V was trimmed by 5 bases and J by 3 bases, leaving 16 bases between them. The germline V gene has CDR1 SGHDT and CDR2 YYEEEE. The CDR3 region is CASSRRGGPTDTQYF. DNA for the CDR3: TGTGCCAGCAGTAGGAGGGGGGGCCCTACAGATACGCAGTATTTT. The full variable domain, in which reference TRBV5-6 and TRBJ2-3 provide the parts outside the CDR3, is DAGVTQSPTHLIKTRGQQVTLRCSPKSGHDTVSWYQQALGQGPQFIFQYYEEEERQRGNFPDRFSGHQFPNYSSELNVNALLLGDSALYLCASSRRGGPTDTQYFGPGTRLTVL.

Only a few counts were recorded for this clonotype. The rearrangement uses TRBV14 and TRBJ2-2; 7 nucleotides line up with TRBD1. The CDR3 runs 15 residues. The V segment lost 1 base and the J segment 6 bases; nucleotides outside the gene matches: 5. The germline CDR1 and CDR2 sequences are SGHDN and FVKESK. In nucleotides, the CDR3 is TGTGCCAGCAGCCAAGTGGCCCAGGGGGCCGGGGAGCTGTTTTTT. Amino acids: CASSQVAQGAGELFF.

This clonotype came up a few times. The CDR3 nucleotides are TGTGCCAGCAGCGCCTACAGGGACTGGAACGTCCTGACTTTC. It translates to CASSAYRDWNVLTF. The genes are TRBV9 and TRBJ2-6, with D perhaps TRBD1 or TRBD2 (6 bases each). Trimming removed 3 bases at V and 10 bases at J, with 14 bases between. CDR1 and CDR2 (germline): SGDLS, YYNGEE. This CDR3 is 14 amino acids long. The whole variable domain, filled in from reference TRBV9 and TRBJ2-6, reads DSGVTQTPKHLITATGQRVTLRCSPRSGDLSVYWYQQSLDQGLQFLIQYYNGEERAKGNILERFSAQQFPDLHSELNLSSLELGDSALYFCASSAYRDWNVLTFGAGSRLTVL.

In its sample, this clonotype was seen many times. The DNA for the CDR3 is TGTGCCAGCAGCCAAGATTGGGGTGGCTACACCTTC. Protein product: CASSQDWGGYTF. The V call is TRBV3-1, the J call TRBJ1-2; D is undetermined. This CDR3 is 12 amino acids long. V lost 0 bases and J 7 bases, leaving 6 bases between the germline ends. CDR1 and CDR2 from the germline V gene are LGHDT and YNNKEL (reference sequence).

This clonotype occurred many times. V is TRBV7-9 and J is TRBJ2-5, with 12 bases aligning to TRBD2. The CDR3 spans 16 residues. J gave up 5 bases and V 2 bases, and 6 bases lay outside the gene matches. From germline, CDR1 is SEHNR and CDR2 FQNEAQ (reference sequence). Written as DNA, the CDR3 is TGTGCCAGCAGCTTACTAGCGGGGGGGCCCGAGGAGACCCAGTACTTC. Encoded protein: CASSLLAGGPEETQYF.

This clonotype was counted a few times. This rearrangement joins TRBV12-3 or TRBV12-4 to TRBJ1-1; D might be TRBD1 (5 bases). This CDR3 contains 14 residues. V shed 5 bases and J shed 6 bases, with 16 bases lying between them. The CDR3 protein is CASSPSRDGAEAFF. The DNA of the CDR3 is TGTGCCAGCAGTCCCTCCCGGGACGGCGCTGAAGCTTTCTTT.

This clonotype was picked up a small number of times. J is TRBJ1-5 and V is TRBV27, with TRBD1 as a possible D gene (6 bases). This CDR3 spans 13 amino acids. The germline CDR1 and CDR2 sequences are MNHEY and SMNVEV (reference sequence). V shed 6 bases and J shed 4 bases, with 10 bases lying between them. DNA for the CDR3: TGTGCCAGCAGACCGGACAGAAATCAGCCCCAGCATTTT. Translating gives CASRPDRNQPQHF.

This clonotype occurred many times. This chain uses TRBV4-1 with TRBJ1-6; 7 nucleotides match TRBD1. Germline V gene lookup returns CDR1 MGHRA and CDR2 YSYEKL. Losses at the gene ends were 1 base for V and 8 bases for J; bases not matched to a gene: 2. The CDR3 is 14 amino acids. This chain's CDR3 is CASSQVDRDSPLHF. The CDR3 DNA follows: TGCGCCAGCAGCCAAGTTGACAGGGATTCACCCCTCCACTTT.